The 6 T cell receptor beta chains below come from one sample, sequenced in a study of beta chain features in type 1 diabetes. Notes on the study in general: Type 1 diabetes patients had TCRB CDR3s that were shorter (moderately but significantly so) in all four CD4+ subsets.

As every portion of the isolated RNA was reverse transcribed, the sequencing read expressed TCRB transcripts. Data came from immunoSEQ multiplex PCR; TCRdb stores just in-frame clones and leaves some out. The sample lists hundreds of thousands of clones, about an eighth occurring once. These receptors have no identified antigens. Sequenced material: naive CD4+ T cells from blood. These receptor sequences come from a man aged 18 to 29 with type 1 diabetes.

The chain combines TRBV2 with TRBJ2-3; tentative D call: TRBD2 (6 bases). This CDR3 spans 15 amino acids. The germline gives CDR1 SNHLY, CDR2 FYNNEI. The V gene lost 7 bases and the J gene lost 1 base, with 15 bases spanning the gap. Here the CDR3 reads CASTKRGGGTDTQYF. The CDR3 DNA is TGTGCCAGCACCAAAAGGGGCGGGGGCACAGATACGCAGTATTTT. Looking up the rest from reference TRBV2 and TRBJ2-3 gives the full variable domain: EPEVTQTPSHQVTQMGQEVILRCVPISNHLYFYWYRQILGQKVEFLVSFYNNEISEKSEIFDDQFSVERPDGSNFTLKIRSTKLEDSAMYFCASTKRGGGTDTQYFGPGTRLTVL.

The rearrangement uses TRBV4-1 and TRBJ2-2; the match to TRBD2 covers 7 bases. The germline V gene has CDR1 MGHRA and CDR2 YSYEKL. J lost 0 bases, V lost 4 bases, and 5 bases had no gene match. The CDR3 totals 16 residues. CDR3 nucleotide sequence: TGCGCCAGCAGCCGCCAGACTAGCCCGAACACCGGGGAGCTGTTTTTT. This codes for CASSRQTSPNTGELFF.

This clone was counted only a few times. The rearrangement joins TRBV28 to TRBJ2-7; D remains unclear. Germline loops: CDR1 MDHEN, CDR2 SYDVKM. Trimming shortened V by 5 bases and J by 5 bases, and 7 bases separated the two germline ends. This CDR3 spans 11 amino acids. CDR3 nucleotide sequence: TGTGCCAGCAGTCGGGCCCACGAGCAGTACTTC. It codes for CASSRAHEQYF.

This clone was found a few times. The J gene is TRBJ1-2, the V gene TRBV25-1; 7 bases fit TRBD1. This CDR3 contains 13 residues. Trimming took 2 bases from V and 4 from J; bases not matched to a gene: 1. CDR1 MGHDK and CDR2 SYGVNS come from the germline V gene. This chain's CDR3 is CASSEDRAYGYTF. CDR3 bases: TGTGCCAGCAGTGAAGACAGGGCCTATGGCTACACCTTC.

This clone has ten or more counts. The rearrangement uses TRBV7-9 and TRBJ2-1; D ambiguous. CDR3 size: 15 residues. The V gene's germline CDR1 is SEHNR and CDR2 FQNEAQ (reference sequence). Trimming took off 5 bases at V and 6 bases at J, with 17 bases between the two ends. CDR3 in amino acids: CASSPAPVLANEQFF. CDR3 nucleotide sequence: TGTGCCAGCAGCCCTGCCCCGGTACTGGCCAATGAGCAGTTCTTC.

The chain is built from TRBV5-4 and TRBJ2-7; TRBD1 matches 11 bases. The CDR3 sequence is 14 residues long. The germline V gene encodes CDR1 SGHNT and CDR2 YYREEE (reference sequence). V was clipped by 4 bases and J by 5 bases; unmatched bases: 5. CDR3 sequence (DNA): TGTGCCAGCAGCAGGGGACAGGGGGGAGACGAGCAGTACTTC. It is translated as CASSRGQGGDEQYF.